This T cell receptor (beta chain) stems from a study of T-cell reconstitution after alpha-beta-depleted transplantation in children. As it was prepared, the TCRbeta library received unique molecular identifiers. TCRdb itself ran the PCR reads through MiXCR, one entry per CDR3 protein. Altogether more than 85,000 distinct CDR3 sequences are present, 10% being singletons, with the ten largest covering about 8.8%. Trimming left V 2 bases short and J 8 bases short, with 10 bases between. The CDR3 contains 13 residues. At least ten counts were recorded for this clonotype. This receptor was obtained from a human donor who donated a stem cell graft to a child with acute lymphoblastic leukemia. V and J are TRBV12-3 or TRBV12-4 and TRBJ1-5, with no clear D. The sequences come from PBMCs from the stem cell graft donor, collected from the stem cell graft. CDR3 in amino acids: CASSLTWGEPQHF. CDR3 nucleotide sequence: TGTGCCAGCAGTTTAACCTGGGGAGAGCCCCAGCATTTT.